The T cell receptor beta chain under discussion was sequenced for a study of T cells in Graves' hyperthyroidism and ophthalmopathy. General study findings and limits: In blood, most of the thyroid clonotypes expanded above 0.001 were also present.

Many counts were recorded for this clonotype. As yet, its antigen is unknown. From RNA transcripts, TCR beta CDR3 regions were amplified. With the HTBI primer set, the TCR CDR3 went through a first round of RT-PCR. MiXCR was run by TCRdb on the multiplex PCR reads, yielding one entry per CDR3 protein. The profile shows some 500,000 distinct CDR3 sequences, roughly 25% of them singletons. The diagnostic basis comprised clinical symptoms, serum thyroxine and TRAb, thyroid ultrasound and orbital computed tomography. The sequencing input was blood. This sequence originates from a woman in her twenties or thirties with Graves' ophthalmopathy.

The CDR3 spells CSARERALSTEAFF. Here the CDR3 DNA reads TGCAGTGCTAGAGAGCGGGCGTTGAGCACTGAAGCTTTCTTT. The J gene is TRBJ1-1, the V gene TRBV20-1; D gene ambiguous. Germline assignment: CDR1 DFQATT and CDR2 SNEGSKA (reference sequence). V was pared by 0 bases and J by 4 bases, with 12 bases between. The CDR3 is made up of 14 amino acids.